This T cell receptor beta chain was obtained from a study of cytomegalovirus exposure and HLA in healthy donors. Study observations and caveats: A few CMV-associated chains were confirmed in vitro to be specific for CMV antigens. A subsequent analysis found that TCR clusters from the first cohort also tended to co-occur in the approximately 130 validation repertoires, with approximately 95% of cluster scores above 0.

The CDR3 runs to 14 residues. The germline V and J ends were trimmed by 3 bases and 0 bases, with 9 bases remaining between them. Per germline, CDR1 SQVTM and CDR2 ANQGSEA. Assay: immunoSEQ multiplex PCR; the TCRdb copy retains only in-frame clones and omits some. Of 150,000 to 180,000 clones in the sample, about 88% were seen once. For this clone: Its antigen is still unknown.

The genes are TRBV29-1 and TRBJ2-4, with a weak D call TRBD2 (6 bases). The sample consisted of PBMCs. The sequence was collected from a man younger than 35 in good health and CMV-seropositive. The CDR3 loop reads CSVEAGLAKNIQYF. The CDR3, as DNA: TGCAGCGTTGAGGCGGGGCTAGCCAAAAACATTCAGTACTTC.